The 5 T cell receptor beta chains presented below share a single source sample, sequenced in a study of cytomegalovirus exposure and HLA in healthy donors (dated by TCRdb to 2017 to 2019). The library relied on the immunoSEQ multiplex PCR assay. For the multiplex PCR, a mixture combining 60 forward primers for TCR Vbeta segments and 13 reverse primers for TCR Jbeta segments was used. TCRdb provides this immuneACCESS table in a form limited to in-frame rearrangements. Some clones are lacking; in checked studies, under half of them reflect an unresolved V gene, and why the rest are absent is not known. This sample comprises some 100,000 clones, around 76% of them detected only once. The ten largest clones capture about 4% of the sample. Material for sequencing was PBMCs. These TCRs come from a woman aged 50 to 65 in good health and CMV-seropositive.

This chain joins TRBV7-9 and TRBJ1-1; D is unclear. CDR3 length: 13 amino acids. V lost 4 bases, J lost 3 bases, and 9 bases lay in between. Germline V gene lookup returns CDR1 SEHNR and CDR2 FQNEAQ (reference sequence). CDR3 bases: TGTGCCAGCAGCTCCCCACGGGACACTGAAGCTTTCTTT. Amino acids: CASSSPRDTEAFF. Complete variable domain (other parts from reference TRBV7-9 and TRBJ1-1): DTGVSQNPRHKITKRGQNVTFRCDPISEHNRLYWYRQTLGQGPEFLTYFQNEAQLEKSRLLSDRFSAERPKGSFSTLEIQRTEQGDSAMYLCASSSPRDTEAFFGQGTRLTVV.

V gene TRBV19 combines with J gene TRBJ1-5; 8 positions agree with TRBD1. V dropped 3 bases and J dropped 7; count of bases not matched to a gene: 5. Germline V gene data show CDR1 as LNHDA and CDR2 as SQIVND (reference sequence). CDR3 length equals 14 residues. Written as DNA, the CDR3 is TGTGCCAGTAGTATGTGGACAGGGTCCCAGCCCCAGCATTTT. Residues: CASSMWTGSQPQHF.

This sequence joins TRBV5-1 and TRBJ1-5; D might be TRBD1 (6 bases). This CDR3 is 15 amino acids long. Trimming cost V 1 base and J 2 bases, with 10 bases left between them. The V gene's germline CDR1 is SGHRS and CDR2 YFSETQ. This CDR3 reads CASSLSGQGNQPQHF. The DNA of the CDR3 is TGCGCCAGCAGCTTGTCGGGACAAGGCAATCAGCCCCAGCATTTT.

The CDR3 DNA is TGTGCCAGCCGACCCTTGGGGGCGATTGACGGCTACACCTTC. Translating it yields CASRPLGAIDGYTF. The chain combines TRBV5-4 with TRBJ1-2; D may be TRBD1 (6 bases). From germline, CDR1 is SGHNT and CDR2 YYREEE (reference sequence). The CDR3 runs 14 residues. Trimming took off 7 bases at V and 8 bases at J, with 21 bases between the two ends.

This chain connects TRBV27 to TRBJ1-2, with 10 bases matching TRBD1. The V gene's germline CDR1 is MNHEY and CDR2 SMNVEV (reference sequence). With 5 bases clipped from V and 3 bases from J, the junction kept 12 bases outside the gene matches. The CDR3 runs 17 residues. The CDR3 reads CASSRTYPGTGDYGYTF. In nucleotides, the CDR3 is TGTGCCAGCAGTCGGACCTATCCGGGGACAGGGGACTATGGCTACACCTTC.